A single sample is the source of the 6 T cell receptor beta chains below, sequenced in a study of blood T cells in healthy people across ages. A J-beta primer mix and a sample-barcoded 5' primer were used in a second PCR of roughly 6 to 12 cycles. TCRdb called the 5' RACE reads again in MiXCR, with one record for every CDR3 protein. This sample has around 990,000 distinct CDR3 sequences, with around two fifths found just once. Sequencing was carried out using blood. Receptors originate from a man in his late teens or twenties in good health.

The CDR3: CASSPPGDHQPQHF. The CDR3 DNA sequence: TGTGCCAGCAGCCCCCCAGGCGATCATCAGCCCCAGCATTTT. The V gene is TRBV6-6, the J gene TRBJ1-5, with D unresolved. V gave up 6 bases and J gave up 5 bases, with 14 bases separating them. Looked up from germline, CDR1 is MNHNY and CDR2 is SVGAGI (reference sequence). This CDR3 is 14 amino acids long.

This clonotype has more than one count but fewer than ten. V and J are TRBV27 and TRBJ2-2; D ambiguous. This CDR3 is 13 amino acids long. V gave up 5 bases and J gave up 7 bases, with 11 bases separating them. CDR1 is MNHEY and CDR2 is SMNVEV in the germline V gene (reference sequence). CDR3 sequence (DNA): TGTGCCAGCAGTCCCGCTCTCTACGGGGAGCTGTTTTTT. Translated: CASSPALYGELFF.

The chain joins TRBV6-2 or TRBV6-3 to TRBJ2-4; D might be TRBD2 (6 bases). Germline V gene data show CDR1 as MNHEY and CDR2 as SVGEGT. V was trimmed by 3 bases and J by 6 bases, leaving 9 bases between them. This CDR3 region has 13 residues. The CDR3 loop is CASSYVEGNIQYF. The CDR3 DNA reads TGTGCCAGCAGTTATGTGGAGGGAAACATTCAGTACTTC.

The chain combines TRBV20-1 with TRBJ2-7, with 8 bases that match TRBD1. The CDR3 has 15 amino acids. The germline V gene has CDR1 DFQATT and CDR2 SNEGSKA (reference sequence). Trimming cost V 0 bases and J 4 bases; bases outside gene matches: 8. CDR3 sequence: CSAREGAGGAYEQYF. The CDR3 nucleotides are TGCAGTGCTAGAGAAGGGGCAGGGGGCGCGTACGAGCAGTACTTC.

This clonotype was observed a handful of times. The chain joins TRBV20-1 to TRBJ1-2; D not resolved. The CDR3 consists of 16 residues. Trimming left V 2 bases short and J 0 bases short, with 16 bases between. CDR1 DFQATT and CDR2 SNEGSKA come from the germline V gene (reference sequence). CDR3 DNA: TGCAGTGCTAGATCCCTGCGGAAATCCTCTAACTATGGCTACACCTTC. It encodes CSARSLRKSSNYGYTF.

The V and J genes are TRBV20-1 and TRBJ2-7; D may be TRBD1 (5 bases). CDR3 length: 14 residues. Looked up from germline, CDR1 is DFQATT and CDR2 is SNEGSKA (reference sequence). Deletions cut 0 bases from V and 1 base from J, with 10 bases between. The CDR3 loop reads CSARDSGKSYEQYF. CDR3 bases: TGCAGTGCTAGAGATTCAGGGAAGTCCTACGAGCAGTACTTC.